The T cell receptor beta chain under discussion was sequenced for a study of OX40 agonist ivuxolimab in advanced cancers. Study details: Partial responses, seen in three patients, involved one hepatocellular carcinoma and two cutaneous melanomas.

Measured with immunoSEQ multiplex PCR; TCRdb has only the in-frame clones, and not every one. This table holds 70,000 or so clones, around 90% found once. A note on this clone: Its antigen is not identified.

Study-level points and caveats: In general, CD8+ T cells held more expanded clones than CD4+ did, on average.

The sequencing used CD4+ or CD8+ T cells sorted from blood, collected in a trial of the OX40 agonist ivuxolimab. The TCR sequence derives from an adult with an advanced solid tumor such as melanoma, head and neck, liver or kidney cancer.

The CDR3 region is CASSPRWTTISGELFF. For the CDR3, the DNA is TGTGCCAGCAGCCCGAGGTGGACAACCATCTCCGGGGAGCTGTTTTTT. V usage is TRBV7-2 and J usage is TRBJ2-2, with a tentative D call TRBD1 (5 bases). The V end lost 5 bases, the J end lost 6 bases, and 19 bases lay between the germline ends. The CDR3 is made up of 16 amino acids. CDR1 is SGHTA, CDR2 FQGNSA, per germline. The full variable domain, its missing parts supplied by reference TRBV7-2 and TRBJ2-2, is GAGVSQSPSNKVTEKGKDVELRCDPISGHTALYWYRQSLGQGLEFLIYFQGNSAPDKSGLPSDRFSAERTGGSVSTLTIQRTQQEDSAVYLCASSPRWTTISGELFFGEGSRLTVL.